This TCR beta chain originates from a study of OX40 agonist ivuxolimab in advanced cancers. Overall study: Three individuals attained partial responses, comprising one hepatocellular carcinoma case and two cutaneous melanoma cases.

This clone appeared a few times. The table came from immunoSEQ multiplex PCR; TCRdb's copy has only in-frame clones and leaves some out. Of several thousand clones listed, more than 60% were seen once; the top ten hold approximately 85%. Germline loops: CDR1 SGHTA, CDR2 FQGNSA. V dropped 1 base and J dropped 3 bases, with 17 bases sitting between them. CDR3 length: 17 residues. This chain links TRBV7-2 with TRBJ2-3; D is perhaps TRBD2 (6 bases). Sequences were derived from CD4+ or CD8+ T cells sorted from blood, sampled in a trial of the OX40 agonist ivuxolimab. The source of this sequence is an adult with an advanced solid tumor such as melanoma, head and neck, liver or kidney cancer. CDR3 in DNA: TGTGCCAGCAGCTTAGTAGGTGCGGGGATGATTACAGATACGCAGTATTTT. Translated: CASSLVGAGMITDTQYF.